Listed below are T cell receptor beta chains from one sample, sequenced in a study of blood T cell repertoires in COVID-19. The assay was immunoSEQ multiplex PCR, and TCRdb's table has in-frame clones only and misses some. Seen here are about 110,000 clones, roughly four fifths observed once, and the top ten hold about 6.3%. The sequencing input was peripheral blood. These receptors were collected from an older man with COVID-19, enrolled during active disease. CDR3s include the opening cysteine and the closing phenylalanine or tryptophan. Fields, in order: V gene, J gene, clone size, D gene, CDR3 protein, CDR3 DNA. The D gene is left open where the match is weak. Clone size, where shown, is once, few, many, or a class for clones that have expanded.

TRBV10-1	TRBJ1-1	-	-	CASSEQRYTEAFF	TGCGCCAGCAGTGAGCAGCGTTACACTGAAGCTTTCTTT
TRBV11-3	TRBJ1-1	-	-	CASSSQQGSEAFF	TGTGCCAGCAGCTCTCAGCAGGGCTCTGAAGCTTTCTTT
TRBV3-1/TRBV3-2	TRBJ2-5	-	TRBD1	CASSQDLTGGTEETQYF	TGTGCCAGCAGCCAAGATCTAACAGGGGGCACGGAGGAGACCCAGTACTTC
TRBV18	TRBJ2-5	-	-	CASSPGEGGTQYF	TGTGCCAGCTCACCTGGAGAAGGTGGGACCCAGTACTTC
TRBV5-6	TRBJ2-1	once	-	CASSLKRTGIGYNEQFF	TGTGCCAGCAGCCTCAAAAGGACGGGAATTGGATACAATGAGCAGTTCTTC
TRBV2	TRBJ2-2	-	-	CASTRLKGTGELFF	TGTGCCAGCACACGACTAAAGGGAACCGGGGAGCTGTTTTTT
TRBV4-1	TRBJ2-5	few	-	CASSPPRSLYQETQYF	TGCGCCAGCAGCCCTCCCCGAAGCCTGTACCAAGAGACCCAGTACTTC
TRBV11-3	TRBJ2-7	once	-	CASSLGAVPTYEQYF	TGTGCCAGCAGCTTAGGCGCGGTTCCCACCTACGAGCAGTACTTC
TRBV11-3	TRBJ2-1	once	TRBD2	CASSTGLAANEQFF	TGTGCCAGCAGCACGGGACTAGCGGCCAATGAGCAGTTCTTC
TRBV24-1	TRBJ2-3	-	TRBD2	CATSDSGTSGSWMRSTDTQYF	TGTGCCACCAGTGATTCCGGGACTAGCGGGAGTTGGATGCGCAGCACAGATACGCAGTATTTT
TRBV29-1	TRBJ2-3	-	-	CSVARGSGGTDTQYF	TGCAGCGTTGCCCGAGGGTCAGGGGGCACAGATACGCAGTATTTT
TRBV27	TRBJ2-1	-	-	CATTGGLHNEQFF	TGTGCCACCACAGGGGGACTACACAATGAGCAGTTCTTC
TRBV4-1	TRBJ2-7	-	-	CASSQGGTAGYEQYF	TGCGCCAGCAGCCAAGGTGGGACAGCGGGCTACGAGCAGTACTTC
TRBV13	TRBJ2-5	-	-	CASSLGSPGLETQYF	TGTGCCAGCAGCTTAGGGTCGCCGGGACTAGAGACCCAGTACTTC
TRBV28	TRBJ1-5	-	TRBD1	CASSSPDRSNQPQHF	TGTGCCAGCAGTTCCCCGGACAGGTCCAATCAGCCCCAGCATTTT
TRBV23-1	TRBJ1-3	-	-	CASSGTLPRDPSGNTIYF	TGCGCCAGCAGCGGGACTTTACCCCGAGACCCCTCTGGAAACACCATATATTTT
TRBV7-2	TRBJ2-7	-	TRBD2	CASSPSGTNYEQYF	TGTGCCAGCAGCCCTAGCGGGACCAACTACGAGCAGTACTTC
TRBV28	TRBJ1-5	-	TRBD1	CASSFPGQELNQPQHF	TGTGCCAGCAGTTTTCCCGGACAGGAATTGAATCAGCCCCAGCATTTT
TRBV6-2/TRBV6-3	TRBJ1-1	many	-	CASSYPDYRGTEAFF	TGTGCCAGCAGTTACCCGGATTACCGGGGCACTGAAGCTTTCTTT
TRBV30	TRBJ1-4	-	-	CAWTFAGFAEKLFF	TGTGCCTGGACCTTCGCAGGGTTTGCTGAAAAACTGTTTTTT
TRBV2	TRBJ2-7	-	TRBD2	CASRGLESYEQYF	TGTGCCAGCAGGGGACTAGAGTCGTACGAGCAGTACTTC
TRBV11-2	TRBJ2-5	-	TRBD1	CASSLGPQGAQETQYF	TGTGCCAGCAGCTTAGGCCCCCAGGGGGCCCAAGAGACCCAGTACTTC
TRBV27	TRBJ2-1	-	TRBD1	CASSPLGTGVYNEQFF	TGTGCCAGCAGTCCATTGGGGACAGGGGTTTACAATGAGCAGTTCTTC
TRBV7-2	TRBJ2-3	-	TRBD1	CASSPGQGMGDTQYF	TGTGCCAGCAGCCCGGGACAGGGAATGGGAGATACGCAGTATTTT
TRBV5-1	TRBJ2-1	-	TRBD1	CASSTGQGRNEQFF	TGCGCCAGCAGCACCGGACAGGGGAGGAATGAGCAGTTCTTC
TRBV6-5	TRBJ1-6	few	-	CASHGAGASPLHF	TGTGCCAGCCATGGGGCAGGAGCTTCACCCCTCCACTTT
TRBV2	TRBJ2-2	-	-	CASGAQGDTGELFF	TGTGCCAGCGGAGCTCAAGGGGACACCGGGGAGCTGTTTTTT
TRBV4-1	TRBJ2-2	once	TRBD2	CASSQDRGLAGYTGELFF	TGCGCCAGCAGCCAAGATCGGGGCCTAGCGGGGTACACCGGGGAGCTGTTTTTT
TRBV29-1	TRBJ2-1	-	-	CSVAEDRSYNEQFF	TGCAGCGTTGCCGAAGACAGGTCATACAATGAGCAGTTCTTC
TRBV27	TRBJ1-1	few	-	CASSRLNTEAFF	TGTGCCAGCTCGAGGCTGAACACTGAAGCTTTCTTT
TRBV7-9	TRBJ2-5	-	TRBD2	CASSSTSGGGETQYF	TGTGCCAGCAGCTCGACTAGCGGAGGAGGGGAGACCCAGTACTTC
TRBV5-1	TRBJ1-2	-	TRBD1	CASSAGTGLDGYTF	TGCGCCAGCAGCGCCGGGACAGGGCTGGATGGCTACACCTTC
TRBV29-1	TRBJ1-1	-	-	CSLTGGPNTEAFF	TGCAGCCTAACGGGGGGGCCGAACACTGAAGCTTTCTTT
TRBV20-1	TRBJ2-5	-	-	CSAGLRETQYF	TGCAGTGCAGGACTGAGGGAGACCCAGTACTTC
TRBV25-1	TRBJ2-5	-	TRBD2	CASSEYPSGSSETQYF	TGTGCCAGCAGTGAATACCCTAGCGGGAGCTCTGAGACCCAGTACTTC
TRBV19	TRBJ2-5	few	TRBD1	CASSIADRQETQYF	TGTGCCAGTAGTATAGCGGACAGGCAAGAGACCCAGTACTTC
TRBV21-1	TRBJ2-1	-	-	CASSKGQPGTSGTPLYNEQFF	TGTGCCAGCAGCAAAGGCCAGCCCGGGACTAGCGGGACCCCCCTCTACAATGAGCAGTTCTTC
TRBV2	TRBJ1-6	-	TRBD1	CASSGQGPSNSPLHF	TGTGCCAGCAGTGGACAGGGTCCCTCTAATTCACCCCTCCACTTT
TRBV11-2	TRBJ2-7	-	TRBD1	CASSQGGFEQYF	TGTGCCAGCAGCCAAGGGGGCTTTGAGCAGTACTTC
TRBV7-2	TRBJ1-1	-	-	CASSLTPGLNTEAFF	TGTGCCAGCAGCCTCACCCCAGGACTAAACACTGAAGCTTTCTTT
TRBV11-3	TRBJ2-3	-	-	CASSKGGTTDTQYF	TGTGCCAGCTCCAAGGGCGGGACCACAGATACGCAGTATTTT
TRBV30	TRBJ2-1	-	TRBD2	CAWSSRTSGGRYNEQFF	TGTGCCTGGAGTTCCCGGACTAGCGGGGGCCGGTACAATGAGCAGTTCTTC
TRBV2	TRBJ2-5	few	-	CASSVGGRETQYF	TGTGCCAGCAGTGTGGGGGGTAGGGAGACCCAGTACTTC
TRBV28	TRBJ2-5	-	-	CASSLWGSPEETQYF	TGTGCCAGCAGTTTATGGGGCTCGCCTGAAGAGACCCAGTACTTC
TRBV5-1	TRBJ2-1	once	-	CASSSLAAPGHEQFF	TGCGCCAGCAGCTCCTTAGCGGCCCCCGGGCATGAGCAGTTCTTC
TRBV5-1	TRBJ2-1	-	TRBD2	CASSLLAGTGNEQFF	TGCGCCAGCAGTTTACTAGCGGGAACGGGCAATGAGCAGTTCTTC
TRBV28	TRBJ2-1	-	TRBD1	CASSLTGGFYNEQFF	TGTGCCAGCAGCCTAACAGGGGGCTTCTACAATGAGCAGTTCTTC
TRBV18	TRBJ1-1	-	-	CASSPLGSTEAFF	TGTGCCAGCTCACCTTTGGGGAGCACTGAAGCTTTCTTT
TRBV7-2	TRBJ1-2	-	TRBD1	CASRNTGTGKGYTF	TGTGCCAGCAGAAATACTGGGACAGGGAAAGGCTACACCTTC
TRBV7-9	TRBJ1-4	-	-	CASSRGEGTNEKLFF	TGTGCCAGCAGCCGCGGAGAGGGAACTAATGAAAAACTGTTTTTT
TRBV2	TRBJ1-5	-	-	CASSVKGEQPQHF	TGTGCCAGCAGTGTGAAGGGGGAACAGCCCCAGCATTTT
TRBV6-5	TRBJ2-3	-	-	CASRISGFSTDTQYF	TGTGCCAGCAGGATAAGCGGGTTCAGCACAGATACGCAGTATTTT
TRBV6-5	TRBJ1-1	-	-	CASMGHTEAFF	TGTGCCAGCATGGGACATACTGAAGCTTTCTTT
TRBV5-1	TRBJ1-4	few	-	CASSIWGPGEKLFF	TGCGCCAGCAGCATCTGGGGGCCAGGTGAAAAACTGTTTTTT
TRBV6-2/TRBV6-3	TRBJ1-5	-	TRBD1	CASSFSRDRGGSNQPQHF	TGTGCCAGCAGTTTCTCCAGGGACAGGGGGGGAAGCAATCAGCCCCAGCATTTT